The 2 T cell receptor beta chains given below trace back to one sample, sequenced in a study of spatial heterogeneity in lung cancer. Time point in this sample: sample taken at primary tumor resection. Whole RNA, which was extracted from tumor, nontumor lung tissue or frozen PBMC, was sequenced without any cell sorting. TCRdb re-derived calls from the 5' RACE reads in MiXCR, one entry per CDR3 protein. In the table there are some 83,000 distinct CDR3 sequences, about 20% of which are singletons. The sequenced sample was PBMCs, obtained at surgery. Source of these receptors: a male donor with early-stage non-small cell lung cancer.

The V call is TRBV4-3, the J call TRBJ1-4; D call uncertain. V was clipped by 0 bases and J by 0 bases, with 14 bases between them. The CDR3 consists of 18 residues. Germline V CDR1 and CDR2: LGHNA, YSLEER. The CDR3 coding sequence is TGCGCCAGCAGCCAAGATCCACCCCGGGAGACAACTAATGAAAAACTGTTTTTT. Its protein product is CASSQDPPRETTNEKLFF.

V gene TRBV7-2 combines with J gene TRBJ2-1; TRBD2 matches at 7 bases. The CDR3 is 14 residues long. Germline CDR1 is SGHTA and CDR2 is FQGNSA. V dropped 0 bases and J dropped 8; count of bases not matched to a gene: 4. The CDR3: CASSLAGGRDEQFF. The CDR3 DNA follows: TGTGCCAGCAGCTTAGCGGGAGGGAGAGATGAGCAGTTCTTC.